These 26 T cell receptor beta chains share one sample of origin, sequenced in a study of identical twins. TCRdb used MiXCR to reprocess the 5' RACE reads, holding one entry per CDR3 protein. The sample carries about 480,000 distinct CDR3 sequences, approximately 15% recorded once. These data are also associated with another study on yellow fever vaccine responses in identical twins.

The specimen was CD4+ T cells sorted from blood. These receptor sequences come from a woman aged 18-29 years in good health.

The CDR3 is CASSQGSSGRIYEQFF. The CDR3 DNA is TGTGCCAGCAGCCAAGGGTCCAGCGGGAGAATATATGAGCAGTTCTTC. This rearrangement joins TRBV14 to TRBJ2-1, with 8 bases that match TRBD2. Trimming took 1 base from V and 8 from J; bases not matched to a gene: 10. CDR3 length equals 16 residues. Germline lookup yields CDR1 SGHDN and CDR2 FVKESK. The full variable domain, completed using reference TRBV14 and TRBJ2-1, is EAGVTQFPSHSVIEKGQTVTLRCDPISGHDNLYWYRRVMGKEIKFLLHFVKESKQDESGMPNNRFLAERTGGTYSTLKVQPAELEDSGVYFCASSQGSSGRIYEQFFGPGTRLTVL.

This clonotype was detected a few times. The genes are TRBV21-1 and TRBJ2-1; the table's D gene call, TRBD2, was not cross checked with the DNA. TRBV21-1 is reported as a pseudogene. CDR3 size: 15 residues. CDR3 bases: TGTGCCAGCAGCAAAGCCTCGGCTAGCCGGAATGAGCAGTTCTTC. Protein: CASSKASASRNEQFF.

This clonotype has just a few counts. The chain couples TRBV20-1 to TRBJ2-3; 13 bases are shared with TRBD2. Germline CDR1 is DFQATT and CDR2 is SNEGSKA (reference sequence). With 6 bases clipped from V and 5 bases from J, the junction kept 8 bases outside the gene matches. The CDR3 loop spans 15 amino acids. CDR3 sequence (DNA): TGCAGTGCCCCTTTGGGGACTAGCGGGGAAGATACGCAGTATTTT. Its translation: CSAPLGTSGEDTQYF.

This clonotype came up a few times. This chain connects TRBV29-1 to TRBJ2-7; TRBD1 aligns across 12 bases. J lost 5 bases, V lost 6 bases, and 8 bases had no gene match. CDR1 SQVTM and CDR2 ANQGSEA come from the germline V gene. There are 14 residues in the CDR3. CDR3 sequence reads: CSVLTGTGGDEQYF. DNA for the CDR3: TGCAGCGTACTTACCGGGACAGGGGGCGACGAGCAGTACTTC.

DNA of the CDR3: TGTGCCAGCAGCTTAAAATGGGTGTGGCGGGAGTCCTGGGAGACCCAGTACTTC. Translated, it gives CASSLKWVWRESWETQYF. This chain connects TRBV11-2 to TRBJ2-5, with TRBD2 matching over 7 bases. V was pared by 2 bases and J by 5 bases, with 17 bases of the junction left unmatched. There are 18 residues in the CDR3. Germline V gene lookup returns CDR1 SGHAT and CDR2 FQNNGV. Full variable domain (outside the CDR3, taken from reference TRBV11-2 and TRBJ2-5): EAGVAQSPRYKIIEKRQSVAFWCNPISGHATLYWYQQILGQGPKLLIQFQNNGVVDDSQLPKDRFSAERLKGVDSTLKIQPAKLEDSAVYLCASSLKWVWRESWETQYFGPGTRLLVL.

This clonotype was counted between two and nine times. CDR3 in amino acids: CASSPRKGASYEQYF. CDR3 DNA sequence: TGTGCCAGCAGCCCACGGAAGGGGGCGTCCTACGAGCAGTACTTC. The chain uses TRBV7-3 and TRBJ2-7; TRBD1 aligns across 7 bases. The CDR3 has 15 residues. CDR1 is SGHTA, CDR2 FQGTGA, per germline. V lost 5 bases to trimming and J lost 1 base; unmatched junction nucleotides: 8.

This clonotype was seen ten or more times. The genes are TRBV7-8 and TRBJ2-3; D might be TRBD2 (6 bases). Germline values: CDR1 SGHVS, CDR2 FQNEAQ. V lost 3 bases, J lost 0 bases, and 16 bases lay in between. The CDR3 is made up of 17 amino acids. The CDR3 sequence: CASSFRGRRFSTDTQYF. The DNA of the CDR3 is TGTGCCAGCAGCTTTCGGGGGAGGAGGTTCAGCACAGATACGCAGTATTTT.

In this sample, this clonotype turned up a few times. The gene calls are TRBV29-1 and TRBJ2-5; 9 bases match TRBD2. Trimming cost V 7 bases and J 2 bases; bases outside gene matches: 5. The CDR3 totals 13 residues. Germline CDR1 SQVTM, CDR2 ANQGSEA. The CDR3 region has the DNA TGCAGCGCCTTGACTAGCGGTCAAGAGACCCAGTACTTC. Translation gives CSALTSGQETQYF.

The chain has TRBV28 and TRBJ2-7, with no clear D. The CDR3 loop spans 13 amino acids. V was pared by 2 bases and J by 3 bases, with 8 bases between. Germline loops: CDR1 MDHEN, CDR2 SYDVKM. The CDR3 is CASSLSPLYEQYF. In DNA form, the CDR3 reads TGTGCCAGCAGTTTAAGCCCACTCTACGAGCAGTACTTC.

This clonotype was counted between two and nine times. The genes are TRBV28 and TRBJ2-7; the match to TRBD1 covers 7 bases. Germline CDR1 is MDHEN and CDR2 is SYDVKM. V dropped 6 bases and J dropped 4; count of bases not matched to a gene: 12. The CDR3 sequence is 15 residues long. CDR3 nucleotide sequence: TGTGCCAGCAGACGATCGACAGGGTCATCATACGAGCAGTACTTC. Residues: CASRRSTGSSYEQYF.

V is TRBV12-3 or TRBV12-4 and J is TRBJ2-3, with D perhaps matching TRBD1 or TRBD2 (6 bases each). This CDR3 has 14 amino acids. Deletions cut 4 bases from V and 3 bases from J, with 11 bases between. CDR3 loop: CASSWGATTDTQYF. The CDR3 DNA follows: TGTGCCAGCAGTTGGGGGGCCACGACAGATACGCAGTATTTT.

This clonotype has at least ten counts. The CDR3, as DNA: TGTGCCAGCAGCCAAGATAGTCCCTACGAGCAGTACTTC. This translates into CASSQDSPYEQYF. The gene calls are TRBV4-2 and TRBJ2-7; D is unresolved. This CDR3 region has 13 residues. V dropped 0 bases and J dropped 2 bases, with 5 bases sitting between them. In germline, CDR1 is LGHNA, CDR2 YNFKEQ.

This chain joins TRBV6-2 or TRBV6-3 and TRBJ1-5; D remains unclear. The CDR3 is 12 amino acids. V lost 5 bases to trimming and J lost 7 bases, with 9 bases between them. Germline V gene sequence: CDR1 MNHEY, CDR2 SVGEGT. This CDR3 reads CASSGIGQPQHF. In DNA, the CDR3 is TGTGCCAGCAGTGGGATAGGGCAGCCCCAGCATTTT.

The chain employs TRBV11-2 and TRBJ2-5; D is unresolved. CDR3 length: 13 residues. Germline V gene data show CDR1 as SGHAT and CDR2 as FQNNGV. V lost 0 bases and J 5 bases, leaving 7 bases between the germline ends. DNA of the CDR3: TGTGCCAGCAGCTTAGATGGTGTGGAGACCCAGTACTTC. Protein sequence: CASSLDGVETQYF.

This sequence joins TRBV24-1 and TRBJ2-5; possibly TRBD2 for D (6 bases). V dropped 4 bases and J dropped 5 bases, with 16 bases sitting between them. Per the germline V gene, CDR1 is KGHDR and CDR2 is SFDVKD. The CDR3 sequence is 15 residues long. The CDR3 reads CATSDAGGSGETQYF. In DNA form, the CDR3 reads TGTGCCACCAGTGACGCCGGGGGATCGGGTGAGACCCAGTACTTC.

The sample holds a few counts of this clonotype. CDR3 DNA sequence: TGTGCCAGCAGTCACCCTCTAGCGCCGTACGAGCAGTACTTC. This codes for CASSHPLAPYEQYF. The chain has TRBV7-9 and TRBJ2-7; maybe TRBD2 (6 bases). Trimming took off 6 bases at V and 4 bases at J, with 16 bases between the two ends. Germline V gene lookup returns CDR1 SEHNR and CDR2 FQNEAQ (reference sequence). There are 14 residues in the CDR3.

The sample holds a few counts of this clonotype. This chain uses TRBV6-1 with TRBJ1-1, with TRBD1 as a possible D gene (5 bases). Germline CDR1 reads MNHNS; CDR2 reads SASEGT. Trimming took off 8 bases at V and 0 bases at J, with 13 bases between the two ends. The CDR3 loop spans 14 amino acids. The CDR3 loop is CASGRGGVNTEAFF. CDR3 nucleotides: TGTGCCAGCGGCCGGGGGGGGGTGAACACTGAAGCTTTCTTT.

This clonotype was counted only a few times. This rearrangement joins TRBV7-9 to TRBJ2-2; D call uncertain. Germline assignment: CDR1 SEHNR and CDR2 FQNEAQ (reference sequence). V was trimmed by 2 bases and J by 1 base, leaving 8 bases between them. This CDR3 comprises 15 residues. The CDR3 region has the DNA TGTGCCAGCAGCTTACAGACGGTGAACACCGGGGAGCTGTTTTTT. This translates into CASSLQTVNTGELFF.

This sequence joins TRBV4-1 and TRBJ2-7; 7 bases are shared with TRBD1. CDR3 length equals 15 residues. Trimming removed 3 bases from V and 3 bases from J; junction bases left unmatched: 8. Germline lookup yields CDR1 MGHRA and CDR2 YSYEKL. CDR3 sequence: CASSHSTGKDYEQYF. The CDR3 region has the DNA TGCGCCAGCAGCCACTCGACAGGGAAAGACTACGAGCAGTACTTC.

This clonotype was seen more than once but under ten times. The V call is TRBV5-1, the J call TRBJ2-7, with D unresolved. V was trimmed by 0 bases and J by 0 bases, leaving 4 bases between them. The CDR3 spans 13 residues. Germline assignment: CDR1 SGHRS and CDR2 YFSETQ. The CDR3 region has the DNA TGCGCCAGCAGCTTGGAGGTCTCCTACGAGCAGTACTTC. It encodes CASSLEVSYEQYF.

This sequence joins TRBV6-5 and TRBJ2-7; 8 bases line up with TRBD2. The CDR3 spans 14 residues. With 0 bases clipped from V and 6 bases from J, the junction kept 4 bases outside the gene matches. CDR1 and CDR2 from the germline V gene are MNHEY and SVGAGI. CDR3 loop: CASSYSGGAREQYF. The CDR3 nucleotides read TGTGCCAGCAGTTACTCCGGGGGGGCACGCGAGCAGTACTTC.

The CDR3: CASTTSGGYYEQYF. In DNA form, the CDR3 reads TGTGCCAGCACGACTAGCGGGGGATACTACGAGCAGTACTTC. The chain is built from TRBV2 and TRBJ2-7, with TRBD2 matching 12 bases. CDR3 length: 14 residues. Trimming at V came to 7 bases and at J to 3 bases, leaving 4 bases not matched to a gene. Germline CDR1 reads SNHLY; CDR2 reads FYNNEI.

This clonotype was observed a handful of times. CDR3 sequence reads: CASGVGDIYNEQFF. The CDR3 bases are TGTGCCAGCGGGGTTGGGGATATATACAATGAGCAGTTCTTC. The chain has TRBV12-3 or TRBV12-4 and TRBJ2-1; D uncertain. The length of the CDR3 is 14 residues. V shed 8 bases and J shed 4 bases, with 15 bases lying between them.

V and J are TRBV7-2 and TRBJ2-7, with D possibly TRBD1 on 6 matching bases. Trimming took 4 bases from V and 2 from J, leaving 18 bases between them. This CDR3 is built from 16 residues. Germline lookup yields CDR1 SGHTA and CDR2 FQGNSA. The CDR3 spells CASSSNRTVFTYEQYF. In DNA, the CDR3 is TGTGCCAGCAGCTCAAACCGGACAGTCTTCACCTACGAGCAGTACTTC.

This chain connects TRBV7-9 to TRBJ2-3; TRBD2 matches at 8 bases. J gave up 0 bases and V 5 bases, and 7 bases lay outside the gene matches. In germline, CDR1 is SEHNR, CDR2 FQNEAQ (reference sequence). The CDR3 length is 16 residues. CDR3 in amino acids: CASSPTGLASTDTQYF. In DNA, the CDR3 is TGTGCCAGCAGCCCTACCGGACTAGCTAGCACAGATACGCAGTATTTT.

This clonotype was found a few times. V and J are TRBV29-1 and TRBJ2-7; TRBD2 matches at 7 bases. Trimming cost V 5 bases and J 4 bases; bases outside gene matches: 8. Germline V lookup: CDR1 SQVTM, CDR2 ANQGSEA. The CDR3 runs to 13 residues. The DNA for the CDR3 is TGCAGCGTTAGGTCTAGCGGACAATACGAGCAGTACTTC. Translation gives CSVRSSGQYEQYF.